The clone carrying this TCR beta chain was detected ten times or more. Patients were excluded for uncontrolled infection, other autoimmune disease, pregnancy or lactation. This CDR3 has 14 amino acids. Per the germline V gene, CDR1 is SQVTM and CDR2 is ANQGSEA. The germline V and J ends were trimmed by 1 base and 3 bases, with 13 bases remaining between them. Amplified TCR beta CDR3 regions derived from RNA transcripts. With the HTBI primer set, the TCR CDR3 went through a first round of RT-PCR. Using its own MiXCR run on the multiplex PCR reads, TCRdb lists one record per CDR3 protein. Seen here are hundreds of thousands of distinct CDR3 sequences, roughly 15% observed once, and the top ten hold less than 15%. The data were taken from a study of T cells in Graves' hyperthyroidism and ophthalmopathy.

V is TRBV29-1 and J is TRBJ2-7; D unresolved. Sequencing input: blood. This TCR came from a man between 18 and 29 years old with Graves' ophthalmopathy. Written as DNA, the CDR3 is TGCAGCGTTGAAGTCGGATCCCGCGGCTACGAGCAGTACTTC. Its protein product is CSVEVGSRGYEQYF.